Shown below are 14 T cell receptor beta chains from a single sample sequenced in a study of blood T cells in healthy people across ages. Together with a sample-barcoded 5' primer, a J-beta primer mix was included in a second PCR lasting roughly 6 to 12 cycles. TCRdb processed the 5' RACE reads anew with MiXCR; each CDR3 protein has one entry. Among some 1,800,000 distinct CDR3 sequences listed, more than 35% were seen once. What was sequenced was blood. The receptor set was obtained from a human donor in good health.

This clonotype was observed a single time. The gene calls are TRBV28 and TRBJ2-3, with a tentative D call TRBD1 (6 bases). CDR3 length equals 18 residues. CDR1 and CDR2 (germline): MDHEN, SYDVKM. Between the trimmed V and J ends, which lost 5 bases and 4 bases, there was a span of 25 bases. The CDR3 DNA reads as TGTGCCAGCAGTCGAATCCCTTACCTCGACAGGATGCCAGATACGCAGTATTTT. Amino acids: CASSRIPYLDRMPDTQYF.

This clonotype was detected only a few times. The chain employs TRBV4-2 and TRBJ2-7; no definite D call. The CDR3 is 16 amino acids. V lost 0 bases and J lost 6, with 18 bases in between. From germline, CDR1 is LGHNA and CDR2 YNFKEQ. In DNA form, the CDR3 reads TGTGCCAGCAGCCAAGAGGAGTCAGACCTTCCCTGCGAGCAGTACTTC. Translation: CASSQEESDLPCEQYF.

With respect to this clonotype: Possible read error: a much larger clone is one base away. The chain recombines TRBV28 with TRBJ2-7; TRBD1 matches 7 bases. Per germline, CDR1 MDHEN and CDR2 SYDVKM. The CDR3 is made up of 14 amino acids. The V and J ends lost 7 bases and 3 bases, in that order; junction bases with no gene match: 9. CDR3 in amino acids: CASTLGQGVYEQYF. The CDR3 nucleotides are TGTGCCAGCACCCTGGGGCAGGGGGTCTACGAGCAGTACTTC.

This clonotype was seen just once. At one end, the junction sequence differs from germline, possibly due to a read error. The J gene is TRBJ1-2, the V gene TRBV7-2; D may be TRBD1 (5 bases). This CDR3 is 13 amino acids long. Germline CDR1 is SGHTA and CDR2 is FQGNSA. As DNA, the CDR3 is TGTGCCAGCGGCTTAGAAGGGACCTATGGCTACACCTTC. Protein product: CASGLEGTYGYTF.

This rearrangement joins TRBV7-9 to TRBJ1-2; tentatively, D is TRBD1 (5 bases). The V and J ends lost 4 bases and 6 bases respectively, with 18 bases between them. Looked up from germline, CDR1 is SEHNR and CDR2 is FQNEAQ (reference sequence). The CDR3 loop spans 15 amino acids. CDR3 DNA sequence: TGTGCCAGCAGCTCTGAAGTCTTGGTCAGGGATGGCTACACCTTC. Its translation is CASSSEVLVRDGYTF.

A few counts support this clonotype. The chain is built from TRBV14 and TRBJ1-1, with D unclear. This CDR3 spans 13 amino acids. Trimming took 3 bases from V and 2 from J, leaving 7 bases between them. The germline gives CDR1 SGHDN, CDR2 FVKESK. The DNA of the CDR3 is TGTGCCAGCAGCCAGATTATCAACACTGAAGCTTTCTTT. This codes for CASSQIINTEAFF.

There are many counts of this clonotype. This chain connects TRBV29-1 to TRBJ2-7; D remains ambiguous. The germline V gene encodes CDR1 SQVTM and CDR2 ANQGSEA. The V end was cut by 5 bases, the J end by 0 bases, with 11 bases between. The CDR3 has 13 amino acids. The CDR3 sequence is CSVRGDNSYEQYF. The DNA of the CDR3 is TGCAGCGTTCGAGGCGACAACTCCTACGAGCAGTACTTC.

This clonotype was counted a few times. The chain has TRBV13 and TRBJ1-2; D not resolved. Deletions cut 3 bases from V and 4 bases from J, with 15 bases between. CDR3 size: 15 residues. From germline, CDR1 is PRHDT and CDR2 FYEKMQ (reference sequence). This chain's CDR3 is CASSLRQPIFYGYTF. The CDR3 DNA is TGTGCCAGCAGCTTGCGGCAGCCAATATTCTATGGCTACACCTTC.

This clonotype has just a few counts. The chain couples TRBV29-1 to TRBJ1-2, with a weak D call TRBD1 (6 bases). The CDR3 is made up of 12 amino acids. Per the germline V gene, CDR1 is SQVTM and CDR2 is ANQGSEA. Trimming removed 6 bases from V and 4 bases from J, with 12 bases in between. The CDR3 DNA follows: TGCAGCGTCCAGACAGGTAGCTATGGCTACACCTTC. It translates to CSVQTGSYGYTF.

The CDR3 nucleotides read TGCAGCGTTGAAAGAGGGGAGGTGCAGTTCTTC. Translation gives CSVERGEVQFF. The chain is built from TRBV29-1 and TRBJ2-1, with D maybe TRBD2 (6 bases). Trimming shortened V by 2 bases and J by 12 bases, and 11 bases separated the two germline ends. The CDR3 covers 11 residues. The germline V gene has CDR1 SQVTM and CDR2 ANQGSEA.

This clonotype was detected only a few times. One base away lies a much larger clone, so this may be a sequencing read error. The rearrangement uses TRBV7-2 and TRBJ2-7; D may be TRBD2 (6 bases). The ends were cut back, 1 base at V and 3 bases at J, with 7 bases in the middle. Looked up from germline, CDR1 is SGHTA and CDR2 is FQGNSA. The CDR3 spans 13 residues. For the CDR3, the DNA is TGTGCCAGCAGCTTAGAGGAGGGCTACGAGCAGTACTTC. Residues: CASSLEEGYEQYF.

CDR3 protein: CASSYFGTYNEQYF. Here the CDR3 DNA reads TGTGCCAGCAGTTACTTCGGGACCTACAATGAGCAGTACTTC. This rearrangement joins TRBV6-5 to TRBJ2-4; D could derive from TRBD1 or TRBD2 (5 bases each). Germline-derived CDR1 and CDR2 are MNHEY and SVGAGI. Trimming took off 1 base at V and 13 bases at J, with 17 bases between the two ends. CDR3 length: 14 amino acids.

The chain combines TRBV9 with TRBJ2-6; TRBD1 matches at 7 bases. The V segment lost 3 bases and the J segment 1 base; nucleotides outside the gene matches: 16. The CDR3 has 20 residues. Germline CDR1 SGDLS, CDR2 YYNGEE. The CDR3 nucleotides read TGTGCCAGCAGCGCAGCCACCTGGGACAGAAGTGGTTCTGGGGCCAACGTCCTGACTTTC. Its translation: CASSAATWDRSGSGANVLTF.

This chain connects TRBV11-2 to TRBJ2-5; no firm D call. The CDR3 has 14 amino acids. Germline V gene lookup returns CDR1 SGHAT and CDR2 FQNNGV. Trimming cost V 2 bases and J 2 bases, with 9 bases left between them. The CDR3 nucleotides are TGTGCCAGCAGCTTAAGAGTTATACAAGAGACCCAGTACTTC. Amino acid sequence: CASSLRVIQETQYF.